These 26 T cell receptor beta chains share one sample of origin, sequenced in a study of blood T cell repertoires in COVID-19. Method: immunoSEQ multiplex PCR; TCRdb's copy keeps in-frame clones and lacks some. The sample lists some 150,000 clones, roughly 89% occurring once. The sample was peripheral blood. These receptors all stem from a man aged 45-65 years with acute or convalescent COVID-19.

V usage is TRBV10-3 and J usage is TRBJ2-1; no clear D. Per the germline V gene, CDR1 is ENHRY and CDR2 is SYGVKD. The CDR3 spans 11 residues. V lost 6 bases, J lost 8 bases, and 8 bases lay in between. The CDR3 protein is CAIRAADEQFF. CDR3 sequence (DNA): TGTGCCATCAGGGCCGCCGATGAGCAGTTCTTC.

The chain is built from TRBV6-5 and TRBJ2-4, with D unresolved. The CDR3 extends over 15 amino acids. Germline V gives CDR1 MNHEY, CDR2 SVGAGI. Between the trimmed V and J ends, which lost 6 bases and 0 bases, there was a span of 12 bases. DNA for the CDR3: TGTGCCAGCAGCACACAGATACTAGCCAAAAACATTCAGTACTTC. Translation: CASSTQILAKNIQYF.

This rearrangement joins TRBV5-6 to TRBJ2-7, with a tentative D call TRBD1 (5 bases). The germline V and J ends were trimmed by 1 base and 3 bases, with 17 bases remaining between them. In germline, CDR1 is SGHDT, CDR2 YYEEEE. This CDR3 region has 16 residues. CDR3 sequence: CASSLSAGMGLYEQYV. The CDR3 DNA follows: TGTGCCAGCAGCTTGTCGGCAGGGATGGGCCTCTACGAGCAGTACGTC.

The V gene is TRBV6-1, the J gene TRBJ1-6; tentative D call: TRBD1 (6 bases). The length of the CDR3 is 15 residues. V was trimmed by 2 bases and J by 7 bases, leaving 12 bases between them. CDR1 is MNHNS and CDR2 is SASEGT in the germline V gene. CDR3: CASSEYDRLNSPLHF. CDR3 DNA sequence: TGTGCCAGCAGTGAATATGACAGGCTCAATTCACCCCTCCACTTT.

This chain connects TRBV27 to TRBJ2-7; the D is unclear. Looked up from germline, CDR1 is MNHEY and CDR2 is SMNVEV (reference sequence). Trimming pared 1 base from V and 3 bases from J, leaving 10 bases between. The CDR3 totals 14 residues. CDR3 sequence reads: CASSLYTPYYEQYF. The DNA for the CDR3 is TGTGCCAGCAGTTTATATACCCCCTACTACGAGCAGTACTTC.

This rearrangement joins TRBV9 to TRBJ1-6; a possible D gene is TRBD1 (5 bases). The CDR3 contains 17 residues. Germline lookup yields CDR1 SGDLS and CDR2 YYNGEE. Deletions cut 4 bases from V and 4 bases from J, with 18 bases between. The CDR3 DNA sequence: TGTGCCAGCAGCCCAGAAGGGGCCGTTGCTTATAATTCACCCCTCCACTTT. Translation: CASSPEGAVAYNSPLHF.

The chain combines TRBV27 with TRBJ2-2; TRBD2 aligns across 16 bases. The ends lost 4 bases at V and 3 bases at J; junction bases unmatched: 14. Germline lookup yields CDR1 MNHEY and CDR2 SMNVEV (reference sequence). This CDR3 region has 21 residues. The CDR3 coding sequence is TGTGCCAGCAGTTCTTCTGGGACTAGCGGGAGGGCTTTTGGACACACCGGGGAGCTGTTTTTT. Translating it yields CASSSSGTSGRAFGHTGELFF.

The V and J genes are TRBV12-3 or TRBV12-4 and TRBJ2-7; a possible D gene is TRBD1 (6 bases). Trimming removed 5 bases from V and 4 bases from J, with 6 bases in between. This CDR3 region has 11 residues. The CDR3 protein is CASSRGYEQYF. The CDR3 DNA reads TGTGCCAGCAGTAGGGGGTACGAGCAGTACTTC.

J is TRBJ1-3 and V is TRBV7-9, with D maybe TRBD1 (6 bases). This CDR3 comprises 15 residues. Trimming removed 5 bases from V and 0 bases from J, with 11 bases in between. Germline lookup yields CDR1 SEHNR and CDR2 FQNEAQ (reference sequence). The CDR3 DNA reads TGTGCCAGCAGCCGACAGGTCTACTCTGGAAACACCATATATTTT. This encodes CASSRQVYSGNTIYF.

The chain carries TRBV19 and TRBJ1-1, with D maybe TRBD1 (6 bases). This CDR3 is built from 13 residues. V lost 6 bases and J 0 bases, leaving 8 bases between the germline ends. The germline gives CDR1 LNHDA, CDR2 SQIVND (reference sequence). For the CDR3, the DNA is TGTGCCAGTAGCGACAGGCTGAACACTGAAGCTTTCTTT. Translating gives CASSDRLNTEAFF.

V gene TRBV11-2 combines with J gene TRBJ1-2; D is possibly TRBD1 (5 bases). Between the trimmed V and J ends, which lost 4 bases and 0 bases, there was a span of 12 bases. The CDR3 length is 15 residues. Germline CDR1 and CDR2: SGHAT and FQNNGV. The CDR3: CASSWEDRTNYGYTF. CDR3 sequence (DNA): TGTGCCAGCAGCTGGGAAGACAGAACTAACTATGGCTACACCTTC. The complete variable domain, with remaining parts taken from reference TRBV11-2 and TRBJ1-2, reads EAGVAQSPRYKIIEKRQSVAFWCNPISGHATLYWYQQILGQGPKLLIQFQNNGVVDDSQLPKDRFSAERLKGVDSTLKIQPAKLEDSAVYLCASSWEDRTNYGYTFGSGTRLTVV.

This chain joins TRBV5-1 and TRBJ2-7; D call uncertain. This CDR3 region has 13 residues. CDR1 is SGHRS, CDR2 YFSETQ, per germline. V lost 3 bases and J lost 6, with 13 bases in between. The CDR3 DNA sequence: TGCGCCAGCAGCTCGAGTCTCTCCGGCGAGCAGTACTTC. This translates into CASSSSLSGEQYF. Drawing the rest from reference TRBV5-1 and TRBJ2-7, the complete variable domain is KAGVTQTPRYLIKTRGQQVTLSCSPISGHRSVSWYQQTPGQGLQFLFEYFSETQRNKGNFPGRFSGRQFSNSRSEMNVSTLELGDSALYLCASSSSLSGEQYFGPGTRLTVT.

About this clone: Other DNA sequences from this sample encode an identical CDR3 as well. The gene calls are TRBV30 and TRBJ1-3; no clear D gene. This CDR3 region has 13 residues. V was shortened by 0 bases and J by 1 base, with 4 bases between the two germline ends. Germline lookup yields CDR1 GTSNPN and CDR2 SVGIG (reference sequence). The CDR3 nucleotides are TGTGCCTGGAGTGTATCGTCTGGAAACACCATATATTTT. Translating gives CAWSVSSGNTIYF.

CDR3 amino acids: CASSLGEIQQYF. The CDR3 region has the DNA TGTGCCAGCAGCTTAGGGGAGATACAGCAGTATTTT. V is TRBV11-2 and J is TRBJ2-3; tentatively, D is TRBD2 (5 bases). V dropped 1 base and J dropped 11 bases, with 10 bases sitting between them. This CDR3 spans 12 amino acids. Germline values: CDR1 SGHAT, CDR2 FQNNGV.

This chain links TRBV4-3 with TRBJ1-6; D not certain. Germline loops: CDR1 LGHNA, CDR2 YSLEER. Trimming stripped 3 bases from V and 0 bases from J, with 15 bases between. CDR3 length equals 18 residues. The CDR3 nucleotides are TGCGCCAGCAGCCACCACCGGCCGGGGTCCTCCTATAATTCACCCCTCCACTTT. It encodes CASSHHRPGSSYNSPLHF.

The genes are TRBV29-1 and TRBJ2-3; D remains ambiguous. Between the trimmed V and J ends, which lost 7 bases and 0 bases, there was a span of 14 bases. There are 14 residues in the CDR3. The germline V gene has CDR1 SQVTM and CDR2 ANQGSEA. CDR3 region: CSATTAASTDTQYF. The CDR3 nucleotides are TGCAGCGCCACGACGGCGGCTAGCACAGATACGCAGTATTTT.

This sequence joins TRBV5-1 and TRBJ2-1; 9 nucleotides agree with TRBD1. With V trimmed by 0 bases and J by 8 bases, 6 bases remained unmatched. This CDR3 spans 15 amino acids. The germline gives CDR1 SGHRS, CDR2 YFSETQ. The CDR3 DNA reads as TGCGCCAGCAGCTTGGAGGGACAGGGTCTGGATGAGCAGTTCTTC. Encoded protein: CASSLEGQGLDEQFF.

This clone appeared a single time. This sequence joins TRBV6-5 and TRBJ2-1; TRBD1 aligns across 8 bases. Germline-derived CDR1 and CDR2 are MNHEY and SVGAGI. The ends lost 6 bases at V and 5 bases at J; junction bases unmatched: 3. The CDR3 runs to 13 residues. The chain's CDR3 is CASRRQGNNEQFF. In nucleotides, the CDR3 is TGTGCCAGCAGAAGACAGGGGAACAATGAGCAGTTCTTC.

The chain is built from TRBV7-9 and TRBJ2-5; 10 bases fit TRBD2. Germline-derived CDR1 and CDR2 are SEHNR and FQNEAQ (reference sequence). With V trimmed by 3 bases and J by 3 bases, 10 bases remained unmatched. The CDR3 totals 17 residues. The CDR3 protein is CASSFSWASGGEETQYF. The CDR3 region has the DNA TGTGCCAGCAGCTTTTCTTGGGCTAGCGGGGGAGAAGAGACCCAGTACTTC.

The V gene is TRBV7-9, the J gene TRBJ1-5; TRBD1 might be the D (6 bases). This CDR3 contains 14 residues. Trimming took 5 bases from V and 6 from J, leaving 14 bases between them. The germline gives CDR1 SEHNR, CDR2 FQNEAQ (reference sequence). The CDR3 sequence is CASSPSGGGQPQHF. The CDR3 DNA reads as TGTGCCAGCAGCCCGTCGGGGGGCGGTCAGCCCCAGCATTTT.

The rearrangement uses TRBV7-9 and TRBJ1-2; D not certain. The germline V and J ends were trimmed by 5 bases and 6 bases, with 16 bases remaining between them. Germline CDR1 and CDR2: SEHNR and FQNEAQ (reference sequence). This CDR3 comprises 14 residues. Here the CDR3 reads CASSNSRGGNGYTF. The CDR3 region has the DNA TGTGCCAGCAGCAACAGTCGGGGTGGGAATGGCTACACCTTC.

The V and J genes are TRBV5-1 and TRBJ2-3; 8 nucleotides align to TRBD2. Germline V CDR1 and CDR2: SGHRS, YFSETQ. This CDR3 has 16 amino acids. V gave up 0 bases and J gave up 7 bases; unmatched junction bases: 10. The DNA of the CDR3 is TGCGCCAGCAGCTTGGCCTCTCTAGCGGGTGGAAATACGCAGTATTTT. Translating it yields CASSLASLAGGNTQYF.

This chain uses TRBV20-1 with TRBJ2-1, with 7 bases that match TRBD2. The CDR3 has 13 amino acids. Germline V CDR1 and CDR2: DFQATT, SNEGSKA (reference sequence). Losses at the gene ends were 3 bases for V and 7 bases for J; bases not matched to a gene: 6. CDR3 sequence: CSASGRVANEQFF. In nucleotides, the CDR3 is TGCAGTGCTAGTGGGAGGGTGGCAAATGAGCAGTTCTTC.

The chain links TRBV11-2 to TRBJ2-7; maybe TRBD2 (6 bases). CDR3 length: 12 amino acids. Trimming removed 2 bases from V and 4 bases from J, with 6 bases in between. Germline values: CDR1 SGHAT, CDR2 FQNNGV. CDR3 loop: CASSLSGYEQYV. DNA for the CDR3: TGTGCCAGCAGCTTAAGCGGGTACGAGCAGTACGTC.

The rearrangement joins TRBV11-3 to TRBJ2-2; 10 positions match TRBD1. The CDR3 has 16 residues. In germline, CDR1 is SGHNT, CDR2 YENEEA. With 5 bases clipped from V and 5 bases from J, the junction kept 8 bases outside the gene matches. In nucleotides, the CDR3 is TGTGCCAGCAGCCTTGGGACAGGGGATGATACCGGGGAGCTGTTTTTT. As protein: CASSLGTGDDTGELFF.

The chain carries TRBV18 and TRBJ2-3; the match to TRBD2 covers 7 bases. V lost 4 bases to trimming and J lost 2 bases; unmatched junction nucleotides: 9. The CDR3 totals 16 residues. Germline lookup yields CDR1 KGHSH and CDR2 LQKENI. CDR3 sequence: CASSRRLAATTDTQYF. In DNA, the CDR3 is TGTGCCAGCTCACGGCGTCTAGCGGCCACCACAGATACGCAGTATTTT.